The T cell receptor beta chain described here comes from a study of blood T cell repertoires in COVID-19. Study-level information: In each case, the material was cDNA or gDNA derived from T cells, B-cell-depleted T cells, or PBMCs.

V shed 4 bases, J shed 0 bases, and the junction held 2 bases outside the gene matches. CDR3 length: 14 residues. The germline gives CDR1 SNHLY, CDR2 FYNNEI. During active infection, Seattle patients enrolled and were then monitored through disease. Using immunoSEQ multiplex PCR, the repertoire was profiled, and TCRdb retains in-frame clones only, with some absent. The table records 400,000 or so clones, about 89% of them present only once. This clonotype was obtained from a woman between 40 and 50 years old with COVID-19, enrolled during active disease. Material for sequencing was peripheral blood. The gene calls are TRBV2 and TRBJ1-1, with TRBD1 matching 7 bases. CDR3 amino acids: CASSGQGMNTEAFF. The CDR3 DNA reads TGTGCCAGCAGTGGACAGGGCATGAACACTGAAGCTTTCTTT.